The 28 T cell receptor beta chains listed next were all sequenced from one sample in a study of OX40 agonist ivuxolimab in advanced cancers. The repertoire was sequenced with immunoSEQ multiplex PCR; TCRdb's copy has only in-frame clones and lacks some. The sample records 55,000 to 65,000 clones, approximately 90% being singletons. The sample here was CD4+ or CD8+ T cells sorted from blood, taken in a trial of the OX40 agonist ivuxolimab. Receptors were obtained from an adult with an advanced solid tumor such as melanoma, head and neck, liver or kidney cancer.

This chain connects TRBV28 to TRBJ1-5, with 8 positions matching TRBD1. Germline assignment: CDR1 MDHEN and CDR2 SYDVKM. The V segment lost 2 bases and the J segment 6 bases; nucleotides outside the gene matches: 6. This CDR3 has 15 amino acids. The CDR3 region has the DNA TGTGCCAGCAGTTTAGTCGGACAGGGTAGTCAGCCCCAGCATTTT. Translation gives CASSLVGQGSQPQHF.

The chain uses TRBV6-1 and TRBJ2-3, with 9 nucleotides matching TRBD2. The V gene end was trimmed by 1 base and the J gene end by 3 bases; junction bases not matched to a gene: 17. The CDR3 is made up of 20 amino acids. CDR1 and CDR2 (germline): MNHNS, SASEGT. Here the CDR3 DNA reads TGTGCCAGCAGTGAAGAATCCGCGTGGATGGCGGGGGGGCCAACAGATACGCAGTATTTT. The encoded protein is CASSEESAWMAGGPTDTQYF.

The chain combines TRBV5-4 with TRBJ2-1, with 7 bases identical to TRBD2. V was pared by 6 bases and J by 7 bases, with 4 bases of the junction left unmatched. The CDR3 covers 12 residues. CDR1 is SGHNT and CDR2 is YYREEE in the germline V gene (reference sequence). Here the CDR3 DNA reads TGTGCCAGCAATGGCGGGAGTAATGAGCAGTTCTTC. This sequence encodes CASNGGSNEQFF.

This sequence joins TRBV9 and TRBJ2-6; D ambiguous. Trimming took off 0 bases at V and 4 bases at J, with 5 bases between the two ends. This CDR3 is built from 14 residues. CDR1 is SGDLS and CDR2 is YYNGEE in the germline V gene. The CDR3 protein is CASSVVSGANVLTF. In DNA, the CDR3 is TGTGCCAGCAGCGTAGTTTCCGGGGCCAACGTCCTGACTTTC.

The chain is built from TRBV6-6 and TRBJ2-7, with a tentative D call TRBD1 (6 bases). The CDR3 contains 14 residues. Trimming shortened V by 2 bases and J by 6 bases, and 14 bases separated the two germline ends. Germline V lookup: CDR1 MNHNY, CDR2 SVGAGI (reference sequence). Written as DNA, the CDR3 is TGTGCCAGCAGTTACGGCAGGGGTTCTCTCGAGCAGTACGTC. Translated, it gives CASSYGRGSLEQYV.

The chain has TRBV28 and TRBJ1-5, with D maybe TRBD1 (6 bases). Looked up from germline, CDR1 is MDHEN and CDR2 is SYDVKM. Trimming took off 2 bases at V and 6 bases at J, with 11 bases between the two ends. The length of the CDR3 is 14 residues. CDR3 loop: CASSLLGGVQPQHF. Here the CDR3 DNA reads TGTGCCAGCAGTTTACTGGGGGGCGTTCAGCCCCAGCATTTT.

The CDR3 coding sequence is TGTGCCAGCAGTTTAACCGGACTCGGAGGGAATTCACCCCTCCACTTT. Amino acid sequence: CASSLTGLGGNSPLHF. The chain carries TRBV28 and TRBJ1-6, with D uncertain. Per germline, CDR1 MDHEN and CDR2 SYDVKM. This CDR3 is built from 16 residues. The V gene lost 2 bases and the J gene lost 7 bases, with 15 bases spanning the gap.

V gene TRBV6-5 combines with J gene TRBJ1-5, with D hard to call. Germline lookup yields CDR1 MNHEY and CDR2 SVGAGI. This CDR3 has 13 residues. V lost 2 bases and J lost 2, with 4 bases in between. DNA for the CDR3: TGTGCCAGCAGTTACACAGGCAATCAGCCCCAGCATTTT. Protein: CASSYTGNQPQHF.

The chain employs TRBV4-1 and TRBJ1-2; the D gene is possibly TRBD1 (6 bases). This CDR3 spans 16 amino acids. CDR1 is MGHRA and CDR2 is YSYEKL in the germline V gene. Trimming cost V 0 bases and J 4 bases, with 15 bases left between them. The CDR3 DNA is TGCGCCAGCAGCCAAGAGGCGGGGGCGTTTTCCTATGGCTACACCTTC. Its translation: CASSQEAGAFSYGYTF.

The J gene is TRBJ2-7, the V gene TRBV28, with 9 bases that match TRBD1. The CDR3 runs 14 residues. Germline-derived CDR1 and CDR2 are MDHEN and SYDVKM. The V and J ends lost 2 bases and 5 bases, in that order; junction bases with no gene match: 4. The CDR3 DNA follows: TGTGCCAGCAGTTTACCGGGACAGGGCGACGAGCAGTACTTC. Protein: CASSLPGQGDEQYF.

The rearrangement links TRBV28 to TRBJ2-7; D may be TRBD2 (6 bases). CDR3 length equals 13 residues. The germline V gene encodes CDR1 MDHEN and CDR2 SYDVKM. The ends were cut back, 1 base at V and 9 bases at J, with 13 bases in the middle. The CDR3 region has the DNA TGTGCCAGCAGTTTATCAGGAGGGACTGGGCAGTACTTC. This codes for CASSLSGGTGQYF.

The V call is TRBV2, the J call TRBJ2-1; 11 nucleotides align to TRBD2. V shed 0 bases and J 4 bases; nucleotides not matched to a gene: 8. The CDR3 is made up of 18 amino acids. Germline lookup yields CDR1 SNHLY and CDR2 FYNNEI. The CDR3 region has the DNA TGTGCCAGCAGTGAAGCGCTTCCGGGGACTAGCGGTTACAATGAGCAGTTCTTC. It yields the protein CASSEALPGTSGYNEQFF.

This chain uses TRBV19 with TRBJ2-1, with D possibly matching TRBD2 (5 bases). The CDR3 loop spans 14 amino acids. Germline CDR1 reads LNHDA; CDR2 reads SQIVND (reference sequence). Trimming took 5 bases from V and 0 from J, leaving 8 bases between them. CDR3 sequence reads: CASSLGSSYNEQFF. In nucleotides, the CDR3 is TGTGCCAGTAGTTTGGGGAGCTCCTACAATGAGCAGTTCTTC.

The J gene is TRBJ2-6, the V gene TRBV4-1; D tentatively reads TRBD1 or TRBD2 (6 bases each). V was cut by 5 bases and J by 1 base, with 15 bases left in between. The CDR3 has 17 residues. Germline lookup yields CDR1 MGHRA and CDR2 YSYEKL. CDR3 in amino acids: CASSYTTGASGANVLTF. The CDR3 DNA sequence: TGCGCCAGCAGCTACACTACGGGGGCTTCTGGGGCCAACGTCCTGACTTTC.

The V and J genes are TRBV30 and TRBJ2-4, with D unresolved. This CDR3 has 15 residues. Per germline, CDR1 GTSNPN and CDR2 SVGIG (reference sequence). V shed 2 bases and J shed 1 base, with 12 bases lying between them. The CDR3 sequence is CAWSRPVGAKNIQYF. CDR3 in DNA: TGTGCCTGGAGTAGGCCCGTAGGGGCCAAAAACATTCAGTACTTC.

This clone was recorded once. The chain couples TRBV27 to TRBJ2-3; D unclear. Germline V gene data show CDR1 as MNHEY and CDR2 as SMNVEV (reference sequence). The V gene lost 2 bases and the J gene lost 7 bases, with 10 bases spanning the gap. CDR3 size: 13 residues. CDR3 DNA: TGTGCCAGCAGTTTAGGGCCACTCAATACGCAGTATTTT. This translates into CASSLGPLNTQYF.

This clone came up once. The gene calls are TRBV5-1 and TRBJ1-1; tentative D call: TRBD1 (6 bases). Germline V lookup: CDR1 SGHRS, CDR2 YFSETQ. The length of the CDR3 is 19 residues. V gave up 4 bases and J gave up 1 base, with 26 bases separating them. This CDR3 is CASSRKITYRQVKNTEAFF. CDR3 DNA sequence: TGCGCCAGCAGCCGAAAAATAACGTACCGACAGGTCAAGAACACTGAAGCTTTCTTT. Based on the CDR3 plus reference TRBV5-1 and TRBJ1-1, the full variable domain is KAGVTQTPRYLIKTRGQQVTLSCSPISGHRSVSWYQQTPGQGLQFLFEYFSETQRNKGNFPGRFSGRQFSNSRSEMNVSTLELGDSALYLCASSRKITYRQVKNTEAFFGQGTRLTVV.

The V call is TRBV28, the J call TRBJ1-5; D may be TRBD1 (5 bases). Trimming left V 3 bases short and J 11 bases short, with 17 bases between. This CDR3 contains 14 residues. In germline, CDR1 is MDHEN, CDR2 SYDVKM. The CDR3 sequence is CASSFTTGLMAQHF. DNA for the CDR3: TGTGCCAGCAGTTTTACTACAGGTTTGATGGCCCAGCATTTT.

This rearrangement joins TRBV28 to TRBJ1-6, with a weak D call TRBD1 (5 bases). Germline CDR1 MDHEN, CDR2 SYDVKM. The germline V and J ends were trimmed by 7 bases and 2 bases, with 21 bases remaining between them. The CDR3 contains 18 residues. CDR3 region: CASTPGTTQRTYNSPLHF. The CDR3 DNA reads TGTGCCAGCACTCCCGGGACCACCCAAAGGACCTATAATTCACCCCTCCACTTT.

This chain uses TRBV27 with TRBJ2-1; possibly TRBD2 for D (6 bases). Trimming took 2 bases from V and 6 from J, leaving 11 bases between them. CDR3 length equals 14 residues. Germline V CDR1 and CDR2: MNHEY, SMNVEV (reference sequence). The CDR3 loop is CASSLGASANEQFF. In DNA form, the CDR3 reads TGTGCCAGCAGTTTAGGGGCTAGCGCCAATGAGCAGTTCTTC.

This clone was observed a single time. CDR3 sequence: CATSSFLGNQPQHF. DNA for the CDR3: TGTGCCACCAGCAGCTTCTTAGGGAATCAGCCCCAGCATTTT. This chain connects TRBV15 to TRBJ1-5; D is unresolved. Per the germline V gene, CDR1 is LNHNV and CDR2 is YYDKDF (reference sequence). V lost 3 bases to trimming and J lost 4 bases, with 10 bases between them. The CDR3 consists of 14 residues.

This clone has more than one count but fewer than ten. At the DNA level, this CDR3 is encoded by other sequences in the same sample as well. J is TRBJ2-7 and V is TRBV6-6; no firm D call. The germline V and J ends were trimmed by 0 bases and 4 bases, with 4 bases remaining between them. The CDR3 is 12 amino acids. Per the germline V gene, CDR1 is MNHNY and CDR2 is SVGAGI (reference sequence). CDR3 amino acids: CASSYSSYEQYF. The DNA of the CDR3 is TGTGCCAGCAGTTACTCGAGTTACGAGCAGTACTTC.

Here the CDR3 reads CASSLNSADTQYF. The CDR3 DNA follows: TGTGCCAGCAGTTTGAATTCCGCAGATACGCAGTATTTT. The chain is built from TRBV27 and TRBJ2-3; D ambiguous. Trimming cost V 3 bases and J 4 bases, with 8 bases left between them. This CDR3 comprises 13 residues. Germline CDR1 reads MNHEY; CDR2 reads SMNVEV (reference sequence).

This chain links TRBV28 with TRBJ1-4; TRBD1 matches 7 bases. The CDR3 runs 17 residues. Germline V gene lookup returns CDR1 MDHEN and CDR2 SYDVKM. V shed 3 bases and J 0 bases; nucleotides not matched to a gene: 7. The CDR3 loop reads CASSLLTGRATNEKLFF. The CDR3 bases are TGTGCCAGCAGTTTGCTGACAGGGCGAGCAACTAATGAAAAACTGTTTTTT.

This clone showed up just once. The rearrangement joins TRBV7-2 to TRBJ2-1, with unresolved D. The CDR3 runs to 15 residues. V was trimmed by 1 base and J by 0 bases, leaving 7 bases between them. The germline V gene has CDR1 SGHTA and CDR2 FQGNSA. The CDR3 DNA follows: TGTGCCAGCAGCTTAGTCGGAACCTCCTACAATGAGCAGTTCTTC. Protein sequence: CASSLVGTSYNEQFF.

The chain is built from TRBV4-2 and TRBJ2-3; 9 nucleotides align to TRBD2. CDR1 LGHNA and CDR2 YNFKEQ come from the germline V gene. The trim removed 0 bases at V and 6 bases at J, leaving 7 bases unmatched. The length of the CDR3 is 16 residues. The CDR3 DNA reads as TGTGCCAGCAGCCAAGATCCTAGCGGGGAATCGGATACGCAGTATTTT. Translation gives CASSQDPSGESDTQYF.

V usage is TRBV6-5 and J usage is TRBJ1-6; maybe TRBD1 (5 bases). CDR3 length: 16 amino acids. Germline V lookup: CDR1 MNHEY, CDR2 SVGAGI. Trimming took off 0 bases at V and 9 bases at J, with 15 bases between the two ends. The CDR3 here is CASSYSIGGAGSPLHF. The CDR3 DNA is TGTGCCAGCAGTTACTCGATCGGAGGGGCTGGTTCACCCCTCCACTTT.

This clone was recorded a few times. The J gene is TRBJ1-6, the V gene TRBV28, with 7 bases aligning to TRBD1. The CDR3 runs to 14 residues. V shed 6 bases and J 7 bases; nucleotides not matched to a gene: 6. The germline CDR1 and CDR2 sequences are MDHEN and SYDVKM. The CDR3 DNA reads TGTGCCAGCAGCTACAGGGGCCGGAATTCACCCCTCCACTTT. Protein product: CASSYRGRNSPLHF.